This section outlines one TCR beta chain sequence together with its context. This specimen comes from a study of control samples from healthy donors and cancer patients. The CDR3 has 11 residues. V lost 6 bases to trimming and J lost 5 bases, with 7 bases between them. The germline gives CDR1 MNHEY, CDR2 SMNVEV (reference sequence). The assay was immunoSEQ multiplex PCR, and TCRdb's table has in-frame clones only and misses some. The sample holds more than 110,000 clones, approximately 92% seen once. Sequencing was carried out using blood. The rearrangement uses TRBV27 and TRBJ1-1; D remains ambiguous. The TCR originated in a man aged 25 to 40 in good health. CDR3 loop: CASSRGTEAFF. DNA for the CDR3: TGTGCCAGCAGCCGAGGGACTGAAGCTTTCTTT.